This TCR beta chain was sequenced for a study of hypomethylating agent response in myelodysplastic syndrome. Study-wide context: Of these patients, roughly 6 responded (complete response or hematologic improvement) and a few did not.

V lost 4 bases, J lost 7 bases, and 7 bases stayed unmatched. There are 14 residues in the CDR3. Looked up from germline, CDR1 is SGDLS and CDR2 is YYNGEE. Generated by immunoSEQ multiplex PCR, the TCRdb table keeps only in-frame clones and is missing some. In the table there are 2,800 or so clones, 82% of which are singletons. The gene calls are TRBV9 and TRBJ2-1; 8 positions match TRBD1. This specimen was bone marrow, taken before or after starting hypomethylating agent treatment for myelodysplastic syndrome (not recorded which). This clonotype was sampled from a human donor with myelodysplastic syndrome. The CDR3 bases are TGTGCCAGCAGCTTCCGACAGGGGAAAAATGAGCAGTTCTTC. As protein: CASSFRQGKNEQFF.